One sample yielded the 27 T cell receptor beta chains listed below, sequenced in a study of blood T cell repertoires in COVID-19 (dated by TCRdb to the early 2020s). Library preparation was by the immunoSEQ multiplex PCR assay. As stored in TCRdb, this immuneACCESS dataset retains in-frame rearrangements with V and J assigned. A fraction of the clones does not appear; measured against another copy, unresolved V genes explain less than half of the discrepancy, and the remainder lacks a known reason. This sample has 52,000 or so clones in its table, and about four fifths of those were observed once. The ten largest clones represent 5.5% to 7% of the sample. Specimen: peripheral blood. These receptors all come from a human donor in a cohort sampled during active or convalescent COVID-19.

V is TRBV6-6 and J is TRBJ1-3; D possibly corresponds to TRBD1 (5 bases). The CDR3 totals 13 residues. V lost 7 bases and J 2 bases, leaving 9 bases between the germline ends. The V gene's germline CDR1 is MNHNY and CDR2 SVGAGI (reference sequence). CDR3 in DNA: TGTGCCAGCACCGGGGGACCTGGAAACACCATATATTTT. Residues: CASTGGPGNTIYF.

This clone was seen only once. The CDR3 DNA reads as TGTGCCAGCAGCTTACTCGGGGGGTCAGATACGCAGTATTTT. Amino acids: CASSLLGGSDTQYF. V and J are TRBV7-9 and TRBJ2-3, with 7 bases fitting TRBD2. The CDR3 length is 14 residues. V lost 2 bases to trimming and J lost 4 bases; unmatched junction nucleotides: 3. The germline V gene encodes CDR1 SEHNR and CDR2 FQNEAQ (reference sequence).

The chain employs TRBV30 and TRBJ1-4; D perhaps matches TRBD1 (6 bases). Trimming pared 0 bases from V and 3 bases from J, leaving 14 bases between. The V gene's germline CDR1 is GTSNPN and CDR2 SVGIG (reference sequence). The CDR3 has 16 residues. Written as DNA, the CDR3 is TGTGCCTGGAGTGTAGCGGGGGGGGCGGCTAATGAAAAACTGTTTTTT. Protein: CAWSVAGGAANEKLFF.

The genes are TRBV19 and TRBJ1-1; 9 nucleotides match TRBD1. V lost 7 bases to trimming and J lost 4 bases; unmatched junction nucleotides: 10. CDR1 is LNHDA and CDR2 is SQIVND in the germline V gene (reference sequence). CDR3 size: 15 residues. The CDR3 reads CASISHGTGSTEAFF. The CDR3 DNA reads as TGTGCCAGTATTTCTCACGGGACAGGGAGCACTGAAGCTTTCTTT.

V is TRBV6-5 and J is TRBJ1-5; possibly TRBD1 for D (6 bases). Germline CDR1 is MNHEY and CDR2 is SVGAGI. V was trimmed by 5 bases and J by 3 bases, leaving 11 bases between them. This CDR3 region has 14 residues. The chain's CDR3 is CASSTDRINQPQHF. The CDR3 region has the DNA TGTGCCAGCAGTACCGACAGGATCAATCAGCCCCAGCATTTT.

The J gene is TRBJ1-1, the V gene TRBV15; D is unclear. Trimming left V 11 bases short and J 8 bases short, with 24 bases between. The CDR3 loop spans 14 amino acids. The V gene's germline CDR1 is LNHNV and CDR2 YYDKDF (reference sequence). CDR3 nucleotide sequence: TGTGCCCTCCAGGCGGATCGGGGATTAGGGGAAGCTTTCTTT. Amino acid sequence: CALQADRGLGEAFF. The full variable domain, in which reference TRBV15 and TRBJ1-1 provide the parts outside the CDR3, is DAMVIQNPRYQVTQFGKPVTLSCSQTLNHNVMYWYQQKSSQAPKLLFHYYDKDFNNEADTPDNFQSRRPNTSFCFLDIRSPGLGDTAMYLCALQADRGLGEAFFGQGTRLTVV.

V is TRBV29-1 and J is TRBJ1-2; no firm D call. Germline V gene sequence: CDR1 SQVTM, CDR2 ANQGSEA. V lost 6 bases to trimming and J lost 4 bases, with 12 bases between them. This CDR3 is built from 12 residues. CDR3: CSVDGGFYGYTF. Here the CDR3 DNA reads TGCAGCGTGGATGGCGGGTTCTATGGCTACACCTTC.

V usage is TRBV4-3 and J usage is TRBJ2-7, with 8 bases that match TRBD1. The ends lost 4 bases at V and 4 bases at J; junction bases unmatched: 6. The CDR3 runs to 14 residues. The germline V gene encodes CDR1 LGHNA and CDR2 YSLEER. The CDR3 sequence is CASSRTGLTYEQYF. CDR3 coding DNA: TGCGCCAGCAGCCGGACAGGGCTCACGTACGAGCAGTACTTC.

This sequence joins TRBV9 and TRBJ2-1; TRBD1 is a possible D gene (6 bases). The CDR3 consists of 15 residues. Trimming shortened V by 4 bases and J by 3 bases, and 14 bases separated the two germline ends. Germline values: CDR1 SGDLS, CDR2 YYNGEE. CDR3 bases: TGTGCCAGCAGCCCCCGGGACAAGAGCTACAATGAGCAGTTCTTC. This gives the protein CASSPRDKSYNEQFF.

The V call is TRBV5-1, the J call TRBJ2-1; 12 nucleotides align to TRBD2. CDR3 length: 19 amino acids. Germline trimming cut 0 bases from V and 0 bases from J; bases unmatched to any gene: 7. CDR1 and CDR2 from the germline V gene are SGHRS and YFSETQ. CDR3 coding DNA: TGCGCCAGCAGCTTGGTTCCTAGCGGGGGGGCCCGCTCCTACAATGAGCAGTTCTTC. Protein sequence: CASSLVPSGGARSYNEQFF.

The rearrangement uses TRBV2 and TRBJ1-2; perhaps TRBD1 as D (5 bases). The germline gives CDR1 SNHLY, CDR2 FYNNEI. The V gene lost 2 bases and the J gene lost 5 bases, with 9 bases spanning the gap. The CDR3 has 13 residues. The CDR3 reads CASSEQGLYGYTF. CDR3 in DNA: TGTGCCAGCAGTGAACAGGGCCTTTATGGCTACACCTTC.

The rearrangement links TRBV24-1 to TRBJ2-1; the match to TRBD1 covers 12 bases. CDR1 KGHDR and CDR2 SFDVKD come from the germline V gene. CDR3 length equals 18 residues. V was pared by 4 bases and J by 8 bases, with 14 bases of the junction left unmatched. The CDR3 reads CATSDPGTGGWSRDEQFF. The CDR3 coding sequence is TGTGCCACCAGTGACCCCGGGACAGGGGGCTGGAGTAGGGATGAGCAGTTCTTC.

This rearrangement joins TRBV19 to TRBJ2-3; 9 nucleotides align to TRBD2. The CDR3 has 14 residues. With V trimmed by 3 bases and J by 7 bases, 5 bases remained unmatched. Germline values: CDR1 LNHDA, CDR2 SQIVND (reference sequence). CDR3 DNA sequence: TGTGCCAGTAGTATCAGCCTAGCGGGGAATACGCAGTATTTT. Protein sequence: CASSISLAGNTQYF.

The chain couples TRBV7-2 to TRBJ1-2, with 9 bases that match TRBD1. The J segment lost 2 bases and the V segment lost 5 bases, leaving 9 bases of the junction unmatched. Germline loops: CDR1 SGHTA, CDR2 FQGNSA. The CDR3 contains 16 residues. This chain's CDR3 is CASSERTGGPNYGYTF. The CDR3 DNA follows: TGTGCCAGCAGCGAAAGAACAGGGGGCCCAAACTATGGCTACACCTTC.

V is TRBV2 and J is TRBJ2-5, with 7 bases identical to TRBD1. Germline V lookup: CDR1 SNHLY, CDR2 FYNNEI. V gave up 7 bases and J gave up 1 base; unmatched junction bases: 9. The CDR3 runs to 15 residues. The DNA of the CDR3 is TGTGCCAGCAACGGGTTGACAGGGCCCCAAGAGACCCAGTACTTC. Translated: CASNGLTGPQETQYF.

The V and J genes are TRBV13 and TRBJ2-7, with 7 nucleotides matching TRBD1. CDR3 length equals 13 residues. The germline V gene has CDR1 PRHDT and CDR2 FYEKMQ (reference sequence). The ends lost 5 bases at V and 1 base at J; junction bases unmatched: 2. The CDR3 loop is CASSRQGSYEQYF. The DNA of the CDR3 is TGTGCCAGCAGCCGACAGGGTTCCTACGAGCAGTACTTC.

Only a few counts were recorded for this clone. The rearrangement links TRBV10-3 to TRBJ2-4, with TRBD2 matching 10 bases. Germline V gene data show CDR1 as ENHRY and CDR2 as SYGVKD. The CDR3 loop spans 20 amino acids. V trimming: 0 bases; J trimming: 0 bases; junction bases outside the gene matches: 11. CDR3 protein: CAISESRGTSGDLAKNIQYF. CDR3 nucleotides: TGTGCCATCAGTGAGTCGAGGGGTACTAGCGGGGATCTAGCCAAAAACATTCAGTACTTC.

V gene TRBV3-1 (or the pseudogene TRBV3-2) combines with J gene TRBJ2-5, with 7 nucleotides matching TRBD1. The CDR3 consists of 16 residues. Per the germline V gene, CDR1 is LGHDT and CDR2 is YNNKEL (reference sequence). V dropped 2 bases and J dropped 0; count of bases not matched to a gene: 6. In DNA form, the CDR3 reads TGTGCCAGCAGCCAAATGGACAGGCTGTACCAAGAGACCCAGTACTTC. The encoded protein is CASSQMDRLYQETQYF.

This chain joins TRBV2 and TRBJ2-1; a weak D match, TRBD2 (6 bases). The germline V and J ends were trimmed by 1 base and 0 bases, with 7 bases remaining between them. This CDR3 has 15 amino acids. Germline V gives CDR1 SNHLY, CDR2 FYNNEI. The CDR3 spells CASSEDGSSYNEQFF. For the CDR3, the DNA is TGTGCCAGCAGTGAAGACGGGAGCTCCTACAATGAGCAGTTCTTC.

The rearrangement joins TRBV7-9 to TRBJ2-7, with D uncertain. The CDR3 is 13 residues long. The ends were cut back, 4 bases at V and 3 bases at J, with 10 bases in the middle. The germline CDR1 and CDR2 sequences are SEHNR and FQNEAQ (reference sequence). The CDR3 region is CASSSGVYYEQYF. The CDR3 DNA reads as TGTGCCAGCAGCTCTGGTGTCTACTACGAGCAGTACTTC.

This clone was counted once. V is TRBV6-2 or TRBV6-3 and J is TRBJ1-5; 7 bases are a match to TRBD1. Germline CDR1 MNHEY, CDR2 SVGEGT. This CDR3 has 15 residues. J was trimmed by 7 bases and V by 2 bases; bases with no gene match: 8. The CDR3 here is CASSYPAGGRQPQHF. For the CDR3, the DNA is TGTGCCAGCAGTTACCCGGCAGGGGGTCGGCAGCCCCAGCATTTT.

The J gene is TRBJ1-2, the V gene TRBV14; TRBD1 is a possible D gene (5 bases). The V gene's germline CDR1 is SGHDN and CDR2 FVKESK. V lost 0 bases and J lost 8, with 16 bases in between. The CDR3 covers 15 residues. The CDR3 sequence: CASSQDKGALRGYTF. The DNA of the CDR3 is TGTGCCAGCAGCCAAGATAAAGGGGCCTTAAGAGGCTACACCTTC.

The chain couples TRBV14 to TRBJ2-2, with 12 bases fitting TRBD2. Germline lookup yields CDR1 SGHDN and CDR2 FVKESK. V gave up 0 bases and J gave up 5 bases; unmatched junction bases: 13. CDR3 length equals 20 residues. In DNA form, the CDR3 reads TGTGCCAGCAGCCAAGATCCAGGACTAGCGGGGCCCGGGAAAACCGGGGAGCTGTTTTTT. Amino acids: CASSQDPGLAGPGKTGELFF.

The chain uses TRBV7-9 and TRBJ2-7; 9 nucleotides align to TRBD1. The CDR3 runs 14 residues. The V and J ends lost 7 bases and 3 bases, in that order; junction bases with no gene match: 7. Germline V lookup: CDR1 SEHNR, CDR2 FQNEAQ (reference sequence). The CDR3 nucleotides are TGTGCCAGCATCGAAGTGACAGGGGGCTACGAGCAGTACTTC. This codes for CASIEVTGGYEQYF. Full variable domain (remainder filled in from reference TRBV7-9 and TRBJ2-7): DTGVSQNPRHKITKRGQNVTFRCDPISEHNRLYWYRQTLGQGPEFLTYFQNEAQLEKSRLLSDRFSAERPKGSFSTLEIQRTEQGDSAMYLCASIEVTGGYEQYFGPGTRLTVT.

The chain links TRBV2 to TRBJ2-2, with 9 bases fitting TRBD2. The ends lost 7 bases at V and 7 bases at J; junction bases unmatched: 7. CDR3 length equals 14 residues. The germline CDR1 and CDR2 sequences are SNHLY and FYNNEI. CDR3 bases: TGTGCCAGCAAGGCGGGGGGGCTTAACGGGGAGCTGTTTTTT. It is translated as CASKAGGLNGELFF.

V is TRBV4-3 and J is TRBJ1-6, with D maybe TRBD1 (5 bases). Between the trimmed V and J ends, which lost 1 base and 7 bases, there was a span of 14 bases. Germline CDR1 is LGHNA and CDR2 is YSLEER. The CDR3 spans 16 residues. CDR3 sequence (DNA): TGCGCCAGCAGCCAAGCCTGGGGCCAGGGAAATTCACCCCTCCACTTT. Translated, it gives CASSQAWGQGNSPLHF.

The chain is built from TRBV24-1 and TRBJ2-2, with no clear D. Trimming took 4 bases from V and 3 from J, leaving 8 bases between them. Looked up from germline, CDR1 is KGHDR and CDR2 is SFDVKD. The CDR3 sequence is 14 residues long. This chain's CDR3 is CATSENSYTGELFF. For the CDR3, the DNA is TGTGCCACCAGTGAAAACAGCTACACCGGGGAGCTGTTTTTT.